The 29 T cell receptor beta chains below come from one sample, sequenced in a study of PD-L1 blockade in urothelial cancer. Time point reported: peripheral blood 6 weeks after treatment start. Clones were read by immunoSEQ multiplex PCR, and TCRdb kept only the in-frame ones, dropping some. The sample records approximately 47,000 clones, roughly 80% being singletons. The sample was PBMCs, taken around atezolizumab (anti-PD-L1) treatment. Receptor source: a man in his sixties or seventies with urothelial cancer.

The chain has TRBV28 and TRBJ1-1, with TRBD1 matching 7 bases. The junction had 8 bases not matched to a gene; V was cut back by 7 bases and J by 6 bases. The CDR3 length is 13 residues. Germline values: CDR1 MDHEN, CDR2 SYDVKM. CDR3: CASKRDRAAEAFF. The CDR3 DNA reads TGTGCCAGCAAACGAGACAGGGCCGCTGAAGCTTTCTTT. The complete variable domain, with remaining parts taken from reference TRBV28 and TRBJ1-1, reads DVKVTQSSRYLVKRTGEKVFLECVQDMDHENMFWYRQDPGLGLRLIYFSYDVKMKEKGDIPEGYSVSREKKERFSLILESASTNQTSMYLCASKRDRAAEAFFGQGTRLTVV.

The J gene is TRBJ2-1, the V gene TRBV5-4; D is possibly TRBD1 (6 bases). Germline values: CDR1 SGHNT, CDR2 YYREEE (reference sequence). Trimming left V 8 bases short and J 2 bases short, with 14 bases between. The length of the CDR3 is 14 residues. The chain's CDR3 is CASNTGSPYNEQFF. The CDR3 DNA reads as TGTGCCAGTAATACAGGGTCCCCCTACAATGAGCAGTTCTTC.

This chain joins TRBV19 and TRBJ2-1; the D is unclear. The ends were cut back, 3 bases at V and 9 bases at J, with 12 bases in the middle. The CDR3 length is 13 residues. Germline loops: CDR1 LNHDA, CDR2 SQIVND (reference sequence). The CDR3 loop is CASSINSRSEQFF. The CDR3 nucleotides are TGTGCCAGTAGTATCAACAGTCGCAGTGAGCAGTTCTTC.

The chain has TRBV7-9 and TRBJ2-5; TRBD1 matches at 10 bases. The CDR3 has 13 amino acids. Germline V gene sequence: CDR1 SEHNR, CDR2 FQNEAQ (reference sequence). V gave up 8 bases and J gave up 7 bases; unmatched junction bases: 7. CDR3 amino acids: CASGTGVGGTQYF. The CDR3, as DNA: TGTGCCAGCGGGACAGGGGTTGGTGGGACCCAGTACTTC.

The rearrangement joins TRBV6-5 to TRBJ2-1, with a tentative D call TRBD1 (5 bases). V gave up 7 bases and J gave up 8 bases, with 21 bases separating them. The CDR3 loop spans 15 amino acids. In germline, CDR1 is MNHEY, CDR2 SVGAGI. CDR3 region: CASTPWGEVGDEQFF. For the CDR3, the DNA is TGTGCCAGCACCCCTTGGGGCGAGGTCGGCGATGAGCAGTTCTTC.

The gene calls are TRBV7-8 and TRBJ2-2, with 9 positions matching TRBD1. The germline CDR1 and CDR2 sequences are SGHVS and FQNEAQ. The CDR3 spans 15 residues. J lost 3 bases, V lost 3 bases, and 2 bases had no gene match. The chain's CDR3 is CASSLDRGDTGELFF. In DNA, the CDR3 is TGTGCCAGCAGCTTGGACAGGGGCGACACCGGGGAGCTGTTTTTT.

This chain joins TRBV11-2 and TRBJ2-3, with TRBD1 as a possible D gene (5 bases). CDR3 length: 14 residues. From germline, CDR1 is SGHAT and CDR2 FQNNGV. Trimming took 0 bases from V and 3 from J, leaving 7 bases between them. The DNA of the CDR3 is TGTGCCAGCAGCTTAGATCCAGGGACAGATACGCAGTATTTT. Its translation is CASSLDPGTDTQYF.

The CDR3 loop is CASSLAGLAGGGETQYF. CDR3 DNA: TGTGCCAGCAGCTTGGCAGGACTAGCGGGAGGGGGAGAGACCCAGTACTTC. The rearrangement links TRBV5-4 to TRBJ2-5; 15 nucleotides align to TRBD2. The CDR3 runs 17 residues. The germline gives CDR1 SGHNT, CDR2 YYREEE (reference sequence). V was clipped by 0 bases and J by 4 bases; unmatched bases: 4. Filled out from reference TRBV5-4 and TRBJ2-5, the complete variable domain reads ETGVTQSPTHLIKTRGQQVTLRCSSQSGHNTVSWYQQALGQGPQFIFQYYREEENGRGNFPPRFSGLQFPNYSSELNVNALELDDSALYLCASSLAGLAGGGETQYFGPGTRLLVL.

This rearrangement joins TRBV5-1 to TRBJ1-1, with a tentative D call TRBD1 (6 bases). There are 14 residues in the CDR3. Trimming took off 3 bases at V and 2 bases at J, with 11 bases between the two ends. The germline CDR1 and CDR2 sequences are SGHRS and YFSETQ. CDR3 DNA sequence: TGCGCCAGCAGCTCAACAGGGTTTAACACTGAAGCTTTCTTT. Its translation is CASSSTGFNTEAFF.

This rearrangement joins TRBV28 to TRBJ2-7, with D possibly being TRBD1 (5 bases). V was shortened by 8 bases and J by 3 bases, with 20 bases between the two germline ends. Per the germline V gene, CDR1 is MDHEN and CDR2 is SYDVKM. This CDR3 has 15 residues. CDR3 in amino acids: CASQDPSRALYEQYF. In DNA form, the CDR3 reads TGTGCCAGCCAGGACCCCTCCAGGGCCCTCTACGAGCAGTACTTC.

The chain has TRBV25-1 and TRBJ1-4, with D possibly TRBD1 on 6 matching bases. The CDR3 spans 15 residues. The germline V and J ends were trimmed by 2 bases and 8 bases, with 15 bases remaining between them. CDR1 is MGHDK, CDR2 SYGVNS, per germline. CDR3 region: CASSEDAGVREKLFF. The CDR3 DNA follows: TGTGCCAGCAGTGAAGATGCAGGGGTTAGAGAAAAACTGTTTTTT.

The chain combines TRBV5-5 with TRBJ2-6, with TRBD1 matching over 7 bases. The germline gives CDR1 SGHKS, CDR2 YYEKEE (reference sequence). The CDR3 length is 15 residues. V was pared by 4 bases and J by 2 bases, with 3 bases of the junction left unmatched. CDR3 bases: TGTGCCAGCAGCCGGACAGGAACTGGGGCCAACGTCCTGACTTTC. This codes for CASSRTGTGANVLTF.

V gene TRBV28 combines with J gene TRBJ2-6; 7 bases agree with TRBD1. Per the germline V gene, CDR1 is MDHEN and CDR2 is SYDVKM. J was trimmed by 6 bases and V by 3 bases; bases with no gene match: 5. The CDR3 covers 15 residues. CDR3 coding DNA: TGTGCCAGCAGTTTCGACAGGGTCGCGGCCAACGTCCTGACTTTC. Encoded protein: CASSFDRVAANVLTF.

This chain uses TRBV2 with TRBJ1-1, with D maybe TRBD1 (5 bases). The CDR3 contains 13 residues. Germline CDR1 SNHLY, CDR2 FYNNEI. Between the trimmed V and J ends, which lost 10 bases and 4 bases, there was a span of 16 bases. In DNA form, the CDR3 reads TGTGCCACCCAACTGGGGGGACCCACTGAAGCTTTCTTT. As protein: CATQLGGPTEAFF.

This chain joins TRBV5-6 and TRBJ2-7; no definite D call. The CDR3 extends over 16 amino acids. Germline V gene data show CDR1 as SGHDT and CDR2 as YYEEEE. With 0 bases removed from V and 2 bases from J, the gap between germline ends came to 15 bases. CDR3 region: CASSLGVQSNPYEQYF. CDR3 DNA sequence: TGTGCCAGCAGCTTGGGCGTGCAATCAAACCCCTACGAGCAGTACTTC. The variable domain in full, completed from reference TRBV5-6 and TRBJ2-7, reads DAGVTQSPTHLIKTRGQQVTLRCSPKSGHDTVSWYQQALGQGPQFIFQYYEEEERQRGNFPDRFSGHQFPNYSSELNVNALLLGDSALYLCASSLGVQSNPYEQYFGPGTRLTVT.

The genes are TRBV7-2 and TRBJ1-5; D might be TRBD1 (5 bases). Germline-derived CDR1 and CDR2 are SGHTA and FQGNSA. The CDR3 length is 14 residues. Trimming pared 1 base from V and 6 bases from J, leaving 10 bases between. The CDR3 region has the DNA TGTGCCAGCAGCTTAGACTTTAGGGGTCAGCCCCAGCATTTT. It yields the protein CASSLDFRGQPQHF.

The chain is built from TRBV7-9 and TRBJ1-2, with 7 nucleotides matching TRBD1. This CDR3 is built from 16 residues. Germline lookup yields CDR1 SEHNR and CDR2 FQNEAQ (reference sequence). The V gene end was trimmed by 0 bases and the J gene end by 8 bases; junction bases not matched to a gene: 12. The DNA for the CDR3 is TGTGCCAGCAGCTTAGCGGCCTCGTTAGACAGGGACGGCTACACCTTC. It is translated as CASSLAASLDRDGYTF.

V usage is TRBV7-3 and J usage is TRBJ1-2; 7 bases agree with TRBD1. After removal of 5 bases from V and 2 bases from J, the junction contained 2 bases not matched to a gene. Germline V gives CDR1 SGHTA, CDR2 FQGTGA. The CDR3 is made up of 13 amino acids. The CDR3 DNA follows: TGTGCCAGCAGCCCGGGACAGAACTATGGCTACACCTTC. Protein sequence: CASSPGQNYGYTF.

V gene TRBV6-1 combines with J gene TRBJ2-6, with a possible D match to TRBD1 (6 bases). Germline loops: CDR1 MNHNS, CDR2 SASEGT. Trimming cost V 2 bases and J 0 bases, with 20 bases left between them. This CDR3 spans 20 amino acids. CDR3: CASSERGTTLQTSGANVLTF. The CDR3 DNA follows: TGTGCCAGCAGTGAAAGAGGGACAACTCTTCAAACCTCTGGGGCCAACGTCCTGACTTTC.

V usage is TRBV25-1 and J usage is TRBJ2-5; weak D call: TRBD2 (6 bases). Germline values: CDR1 MGHDK, CDR2 SYGVNS. V lost 2 bases, J lost 1 base, and 8 bases lay in between. The CDR3 runs to 14 residues. CDR3 region: CASSEIGGQETQYF. CDR3 DNA: TGTGCCAGCAGTGAAATCGGGGGCCAAGAGACCCAGTACTTC.

The V gene is TRBV2, the J gene TRBJ2-5; D perhaps matches TRBD1 (5 bases). Per the germline V gene, CDR1 is SNHLY and CDR2 is FYNNEI. This CDR3 is built from 13 residues. Trimming took off 4 bases at V and 5 bases at J, with 11 bases between the two ends. The CDR3 DNA follows: TGTGCCAGCAGTGCAGGGTCAGGGGAGACCCAGTACTTC. Its protein product is CASSAGSGETQYF.

The chain couples TRBV5-5 to TRBJ2-7; 10 positions match TRBD1. Germline lookup yields CDR1 SGHKS and CDR2 YYEKEE (reference sequence). The junction had 11 bases not matched to a gene; V was cut back by 1 base and J by 7 bases. The length of the CDR3 is 16 residues. This CDR3 reads CASSLIAGQGTSEQYF. For the CDR3, the DNA is TGTGCCAGCAGCTTGATTGCGGGACAGGGGACATCTGAGCAGTACTTC.

CDR3 DNA sequence: TGTGCCAGTAGGAGCACCGGGGAGCTGTTTTTT. The encoded protein is CASRSTGELFF. This chain links TRBV19 with TRBJ2-2, with D uncertain. CDR3 length: 11 amino acids. Looked up from germline, CDR1 is LNHDA and CDR2 is SQIVND (reference sequence). Trimming took 6 bases from V and 4 from J, leaving 3 bases between them.

The chain joins TRBV28 to TRBJ2-5; 9 bases fit TRBD2. Germline V gene sequence: CDR1 MDHEN, CDR2 SYDVKM. V dropped 5 bases and J dropped 5; count of bases not matched to a gene: 12. This CDR3 contains 16 residues. The DNA for the CDR3 is TGTGCCAGCAGTCCCCTGGGAGCGGGAGGCGGCGAGACCCAGTACTTC. The encoded protein is CASSPLGAGGGETQYF.

Turning to this clone: A junction end diverges from the germline sequence, so it may reflect a read error. V usage is TRBV7-7 and J usage is TRBJ2-1; perhaps TRBD2 as D (5 bases). The CDR3 sequence is 13 residues long. In germline, CDR1 is SSHAT, CDR2 FNYEAQ (reference sequence). The CDR3 nucleotides are TGTGCTAGCAGCTTAGCGCAGTCAACCGAGCAGTTCTTC. Translation gives CASSLAQSTEQFF. The whole variable domain, remainder taken from reference TRBV7-7 and TRBJ2-1, is GAGVSQSPRYKVTKRGQDVTLRCDPISSHATLYWYQQALGQGPEFLTYFNYEAQPDKSGLPSDRFSAERPEGSISTLTIQRTEQRDSAMYRCASSLAQSTEQFFGPGTRLTVL.

The chain recombines TRBV5-1 with TRBJ2-3; tentatively, D is TRBD2 (6 bases). This CDR3 comprises 15 residues. V lost 0 bases and J 2 bases, leaving 10 bases between the germline ends. Germline V gene lookup returns CDR1 SGHRS and CDR2 YFSETQ. The CDR3 reads CASSLVADITDTQYF. For the CDR3, the DNA is TGCGCCAGCAGCTTGGTAGCGGATATCACAGATACGCAGTATTTT. Variable domain in full (rest from reference TRBV5-1 and TRBJ2-3): KAGVTQTPRYLIKTRGQQVTLSCSPISGHRSVSWYQQTPGQGLQFLFEYFSETQRNKGNFPGRFSGRQFSNSRSEMNVSTLELGDSALYLCASSLVADITDTQYFGPGTRLTVL.

The rearrangement uses TRBV5-1 and TRBJ2-1, with D possibly being TRBD2 (5 bases). Trimming pared 0 bases from V and 8 bases from J, leaving 9 bases between. Germline V CDR1 and CDR2: SGHRS, YFSETQ. The CDR3 contains 13 residues. The CDR3 sequence is CASSLALLDEQFF. The CDR3 DNA is TGCGCCAGCAGCTTGGCGCTACTAGATGAGCAGTTCTTC.

The V call is TRBV29-1, the J call TRBJ2-7, with 7 bases identical to TRBD2. J was trimmed by 1 base and V by 0 bases; bases with no gene match: 6. Germline V lookup: CDR1 SQVTM, CDR2 ANQGSEA. The CDR3 has 15 amino acids. The CDR3 here is CSVEDPWEGSYEQYF. CDR3 bases: TGCAGCGTTGAAGACCCGTGGGAGGGATCCTACGAGCAGTACTTC.

This chain connects TRBV2 to TRBJ1-1; weak D call: TRBD1 (6 bases). The CDR3 consists of 14 residues. Per germline, CDR1 SNHLY and CDR2 FYNNEI. V was pared by 7 bases and J by 5 bases, with 17 bases between. The CDR3 DNA follows: TGTGCCAGCAAGGGGGTCAAGGTGGAAACTGAAGCTTTCTTT. Translating it yields CASKGVKVETEAFF.